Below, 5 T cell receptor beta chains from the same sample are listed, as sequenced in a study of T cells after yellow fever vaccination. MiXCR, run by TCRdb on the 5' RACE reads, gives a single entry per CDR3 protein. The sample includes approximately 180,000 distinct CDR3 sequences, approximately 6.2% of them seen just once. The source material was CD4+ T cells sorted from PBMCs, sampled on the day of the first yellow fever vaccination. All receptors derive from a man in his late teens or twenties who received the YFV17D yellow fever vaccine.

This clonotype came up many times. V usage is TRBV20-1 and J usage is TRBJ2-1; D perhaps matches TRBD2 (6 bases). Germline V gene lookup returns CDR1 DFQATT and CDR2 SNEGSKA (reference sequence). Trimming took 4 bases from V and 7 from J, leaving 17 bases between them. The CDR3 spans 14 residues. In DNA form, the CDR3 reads TGCAGTGCTAACCCTCTAAAGGCGGGGAATGAGCAGTTCTTC. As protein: CSANPLKAGNEQFF.

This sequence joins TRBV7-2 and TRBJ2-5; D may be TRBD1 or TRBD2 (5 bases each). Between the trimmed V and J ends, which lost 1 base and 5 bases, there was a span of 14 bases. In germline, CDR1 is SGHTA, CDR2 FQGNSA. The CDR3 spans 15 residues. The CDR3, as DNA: TGTGCCAGCAGCTTAGTTCGGGTGGGGGACGAGACCCAGTACTTC. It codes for CASSLVRVGDETQYF.

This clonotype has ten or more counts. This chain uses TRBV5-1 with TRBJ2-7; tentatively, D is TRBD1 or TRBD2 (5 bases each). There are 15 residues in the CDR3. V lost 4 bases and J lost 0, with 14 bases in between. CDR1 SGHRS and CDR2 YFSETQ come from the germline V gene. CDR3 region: CASSQAGGFSYEQYF. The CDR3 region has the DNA TGCGCCAGCAGCCAGGCTGGGGGTTTCTCCTACGAGCAGTACTTC.

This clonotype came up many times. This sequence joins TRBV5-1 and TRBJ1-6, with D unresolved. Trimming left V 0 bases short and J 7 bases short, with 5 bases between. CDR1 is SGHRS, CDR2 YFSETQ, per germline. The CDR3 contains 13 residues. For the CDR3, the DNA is TGCGCCAGCAGCTTGGACGGAAATTCACCCCTCCACTTT. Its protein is CASSLDGNSPLHF.

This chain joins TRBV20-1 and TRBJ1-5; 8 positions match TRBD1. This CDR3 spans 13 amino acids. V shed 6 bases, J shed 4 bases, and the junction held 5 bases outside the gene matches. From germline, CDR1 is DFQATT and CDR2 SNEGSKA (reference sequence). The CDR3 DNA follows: TGCAGTGCCACTCAGGGGGCGAATCAGCCCCAGCATTTT. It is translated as CSATQGANQPQHF.